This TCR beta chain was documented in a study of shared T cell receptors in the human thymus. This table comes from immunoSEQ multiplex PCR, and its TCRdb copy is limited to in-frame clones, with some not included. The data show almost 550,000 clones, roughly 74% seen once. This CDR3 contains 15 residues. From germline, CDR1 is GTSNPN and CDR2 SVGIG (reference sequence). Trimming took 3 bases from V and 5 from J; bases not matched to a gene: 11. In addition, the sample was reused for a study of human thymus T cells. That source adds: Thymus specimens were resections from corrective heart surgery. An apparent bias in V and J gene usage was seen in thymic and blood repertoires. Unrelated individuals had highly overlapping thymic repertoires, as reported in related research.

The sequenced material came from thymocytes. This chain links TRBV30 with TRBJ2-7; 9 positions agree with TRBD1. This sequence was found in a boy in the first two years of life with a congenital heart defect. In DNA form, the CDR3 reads TGTGCCTGGAGCCTCCGGGACAGGGAGGCCAACGAGCAGTACTTC. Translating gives CAWSLRDREANEQYF.